This entry concerns a single T cell receptor (beta chain). Its specificity is not known. This sample was taken from a study of cytomegalovirus exposure and HLA in healthy donors. General study results and limits: Previous analysis showed most TCR beta V segments were productive about 87% or about 30% of the time. In a later analysis, V- and J-gene trimming of beta chains associated with a DCLRE1C missense variant, replicated independently.

Amplification used 60 Vbeta primers and 13 Jbeta primers. Sequencing was performed with immunoSEQ multiplex PCR; in TCRdb, only in-frame clones are kept and a portion is missing. The table records more than 250,000 clones, around 90% of them present only once. This CDR3 comprises 13 residues. From germline, CDR1 is SGHRS and CDR2 YFSETQ. V lost 7 bases and J lost 1, with 11 bases in between. The gene calls are TRBV5-1 and TRBJ1-1; D perhaps matches TRBD1 (6 bases). The TCR originated in a young woman in good health and CMV-seronegative. The sample taken for sequencing was PBMCs. CDR3 bases: TGCGCCAGCCTTGGACAGCCGAACACTGAAGCTTTCTTT. Amino acid sequence: CASLGQPNTEAFF.